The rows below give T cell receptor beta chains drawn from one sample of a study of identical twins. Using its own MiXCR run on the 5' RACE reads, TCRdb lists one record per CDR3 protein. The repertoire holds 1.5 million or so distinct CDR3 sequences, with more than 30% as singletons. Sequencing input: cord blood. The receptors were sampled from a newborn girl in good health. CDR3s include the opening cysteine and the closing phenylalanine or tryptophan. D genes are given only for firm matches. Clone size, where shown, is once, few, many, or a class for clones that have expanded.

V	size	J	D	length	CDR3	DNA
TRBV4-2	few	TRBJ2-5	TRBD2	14	CASSQAGTSLEQYF	TGTGCCAGCAGCCAAGCCGGGACTAGCTTGGAGCAGTACTTC
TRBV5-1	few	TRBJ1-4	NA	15	CASSLFSAVNEKLFF	TGCGCCAGCAGCTTATTCTCGGCGGTGAATGAAAAACTGTTTTTT
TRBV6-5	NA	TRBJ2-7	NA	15	CASSYEGETVHEQYF	TGTGCCAGCAGTTACGAGGGCGAGACAGTTCACGAGCAGTACTTC
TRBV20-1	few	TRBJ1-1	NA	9	CSASPEAFF	TGCAGTGCTAGTCCTGAAGCTTTCTTT
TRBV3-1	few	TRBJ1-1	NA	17	CASSPQQGLLENTEAFF	TGTGCCAGCAGCCCCCAACAGGGCCTGCTAGAGAACACTGAAGCTTTCTTT
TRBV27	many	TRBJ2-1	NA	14	CASGGRVTSNEQFF	TGTGCCAGCGGCGGCAGGGTGACCTCAAATGAGCAGTTCTTC
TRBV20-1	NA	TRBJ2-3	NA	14	CSASRGDSTDTQYF	TGCAGTGCTAGCCGCGGGGATAGCACAGATACGCAGTATTTT
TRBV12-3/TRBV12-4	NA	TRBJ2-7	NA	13	CASNLQGSYEQYF	TGTGCCAGCAACTTACAGGGTTCCTACGAGCAGTACTTC
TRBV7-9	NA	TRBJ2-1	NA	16	CASGPRGTNSYNEQFF	TGTGCCAGCGGGCCTCGGGGGACCAACTCCTACAATGAGCAGTTCTTC
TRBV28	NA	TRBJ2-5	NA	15	CASSPGTPEGETQYF	TGTGCCAGCAGTCCCGGGACCCCGGAGGGCGAGACCCAGTACTTC
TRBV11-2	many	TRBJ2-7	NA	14	CASSLELGPYEQYF	TGTGCCAGCAGCTTAGAGCTAGGCCCCTACGAGCAGTACTTC
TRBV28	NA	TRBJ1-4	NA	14	CASSLGGASEKLFF	TGTGCCAGCAGTTTAGGGGGGGCGAGTGAAAAACTGTTTTTT
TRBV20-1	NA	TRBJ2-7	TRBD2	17	CSARDPRTSGRAYEQYF	TGCAGTGCTAGAGATCCCCGCACTAGCGGGAGGGCCTACGAGCAGTACTTC
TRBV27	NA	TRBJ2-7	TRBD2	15	CAGSSPGLAVYEQYF	TGTGCCGGCAGTTCGCCCGGACTAGCGGTCTACGAGCAGTACTTC
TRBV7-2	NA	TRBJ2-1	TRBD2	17	CASSLGGSGRPYNEQFF	TGTGCCAGCAGCTTAGGTGGTAGCGGGCGACCTTACAATGAGCAGTTCTTC
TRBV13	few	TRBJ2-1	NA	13	CASSLGVINEQFF	TGTGCCAGCAGCTTAGGGGTAATCAATGAGCAGTTCTTC
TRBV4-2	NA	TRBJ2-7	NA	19	CASSQDRGRGSVSSYEQYF	TGTGCCAGCAGCCAAGATCGAGGTAGGGGCAGCGTCAGCTCCTACGAGCAGTACTTC
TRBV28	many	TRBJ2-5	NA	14	CASSLAGRKETQYF	TGTGCCAGCAGCTTGGCGGGGCGCAAAGAGACCCAGTACTTC
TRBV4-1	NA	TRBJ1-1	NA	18	CASSRISGGTHMNTEAFF	TGCGCCAGCAGCCGAATTTCGGGGGGCACCCACATGAACACTGAAGCTTTCTTT
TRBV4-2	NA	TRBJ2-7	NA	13	CASRRSDPYEQYF	TGTGCCAGCAGACGATCGGACCCCTACGAGCAGTACTTC
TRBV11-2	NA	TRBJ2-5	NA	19	CASSLDSVQMARSYNEQYF	TGTGCCAGCAGCTTAGATTCCGTCCAAATGGCAAGGTCCTACAATGAGCAGTACTTC
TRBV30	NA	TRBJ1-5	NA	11	CAGGSNQPQHF	TGTGCCGGTGGGAGCAATCAGCCCCAGCATTTT